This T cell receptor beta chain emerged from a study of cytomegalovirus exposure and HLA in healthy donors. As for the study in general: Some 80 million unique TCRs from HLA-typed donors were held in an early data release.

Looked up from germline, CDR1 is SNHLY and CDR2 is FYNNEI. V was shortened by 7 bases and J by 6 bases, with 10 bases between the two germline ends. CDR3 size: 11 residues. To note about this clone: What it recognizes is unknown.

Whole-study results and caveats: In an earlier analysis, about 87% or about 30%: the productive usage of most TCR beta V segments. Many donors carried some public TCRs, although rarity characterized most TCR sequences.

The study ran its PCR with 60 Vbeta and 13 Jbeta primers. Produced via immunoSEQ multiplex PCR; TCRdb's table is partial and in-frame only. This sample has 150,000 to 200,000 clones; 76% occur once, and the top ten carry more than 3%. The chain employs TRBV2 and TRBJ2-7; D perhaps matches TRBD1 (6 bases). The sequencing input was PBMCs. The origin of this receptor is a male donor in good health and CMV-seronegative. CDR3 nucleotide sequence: TGTGCCAGCAACAGGGTAGGCGAGCAGTACTTC. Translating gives CASNRVGEQYF.